One and the same sample provided the 2 T cell receptor beta chains below, sequenced in a study of CD8 T cells in Susac syndrome. Reverse transcription of 0.5 to 1 ug RNA was performed with random hexamers. TCRdb used MiXCR to reprocess the immunoSEQ multiplex PCR reads, holding one entry per CDR3 protein. The sample holds approximately 220,000 distinct CDR3 sequences, 85% to 95% seen once. The sequenced material came from CD4+ T cells from PBMCs. All receptors derive from a human donor with multiple sclerosis.

The rearrangement uses TRBV5-6 and TRBJ2-1; TRBD2 is a possible D gene (5 bases). V lost 3 bases to trimming and J lost 13 bases, with 11 bases between them. Germline lookup yields CDR1 SGHDT and CDR2 YYEEEE. The CDR3 extends over 11 amino acids. The CDR3 spells CASSSGLGQFF. CDR3 nucleotides: TGTGCCAGCAGCTCGGGGTTGGGACAGTTCTTC.

This clonotype came up once. The chain has TRBV12-3 or TRBV12-4 and TRBJ2-5; 9 bases agree with TRBD2. V lost 6 bases, J lost 4 bases, and 0 bases stayed unmatched. The CDR3 length is 12 residues. The CDR3 nucleotides are TGTGCCAGCAGGACTAGCGGAGAGACCCAGTACTTC. It is translated as CASRTSGETQYF.